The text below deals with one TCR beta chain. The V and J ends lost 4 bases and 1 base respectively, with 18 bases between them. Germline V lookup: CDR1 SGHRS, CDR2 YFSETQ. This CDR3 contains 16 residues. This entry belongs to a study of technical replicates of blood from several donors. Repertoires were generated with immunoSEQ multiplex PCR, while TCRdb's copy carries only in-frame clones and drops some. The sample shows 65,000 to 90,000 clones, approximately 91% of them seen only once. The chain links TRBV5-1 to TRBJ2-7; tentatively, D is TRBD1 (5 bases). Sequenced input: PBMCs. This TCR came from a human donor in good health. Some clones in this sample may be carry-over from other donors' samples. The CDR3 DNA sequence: TGCGCCAGCAGCAAGGCCGTTGGGGCCCCTTCCTACGAGCAGTACTTC. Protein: CASSKAVGAPSYEQYF.